Described below is a single TCR beta chain sequence and its context. Its target is unknown. Individual cDNA molecules each received unique molecular identifiers attached to them. TCRdb itself ran the 5' RACE reads through MiXCR, one entry per CDR3 protein. The sample lists some 88,000 distinct CDR3 sequences, around 16% occurring once. This entry is derived from a study of early T cells in non-severe SARS-CoV-2 infection. Turning to the study itself: Chains were not paired, and sequencing was done on bulk RNA from unsorted whole blood.

Overall study results and limits: Matching results from VDJdb favored anti-spike CD8 responses, leaving private and CD4 specificities undetected.

The clonotype comes from an adult who was a healthcare worker with PCR-confirmed SARS-CoV-2 infection or an uninfected control (not recorded which). This sample comprised whole blood, obtained at baseline.

This CDR3 reads CASRGQREGYEQYF. As DNA, the CDR3 is TGTGCCAGCAGGGGACAGCGGGAGGGCTACGAGCAGTACTTC. The chain has TRBV28 and TRBJ2-7, with 10 bases fitting TRBD2. CDR3 size: 14 residues. From germline, CDR1 is MDHEN and CDR2 SYDVKM. Trimming took 6 bases from V and 3 from J; bases not matched to a gene: 5.